This T cell receptor beta chain was sequenced for a study of blood T cell repertoires in COVID-19 (dated by TCRdb to between 2020 and 2021). As for the study more broadly: The collaborator samples originated in the United States, Italy and Spain and spanned the acute and convalescent phases of COVID-19. Deeply sampled blood TCRbeta repertoires from subjects exposed to, actively infected with, or recovered from COVID-19 were included in the dataset. Nearly every sample came with metadata listing a de-identified subject ID, COVID-19 status, age in years and sex. The material from the prospective study consisted of cDNA or gDNA derived from T cells, B-cell-depleted T cells, or PBMCs. Samples were obtained from the ongoing ImmuneRACE study (first 160 participants) and from over a thousand subjects provided by 6 global collaborators. The repertoires were released in a freely available public database intended as a resource for research on the immune response to SARS-CoV-2. Where available, HLA class I and class II types were taken from metadata supplied by the sample provider and were not determined by assay-based typing.

As for this clone: Its antigen remains unidentified. No per-base quality is available; no much larger clone lies one base away.

TCRbeta CDR3 regions were amplified from genomic DNA by means of the immunoSEQ Assay, a bias-controlled multiplex PCR. In the original analysis: The number of nucleated cells in each sample was estimated from the amplification of reference gene primers within the assay. To quantify the absolute abundance of each unique TCRbeta CDR3 rearrangement, sequence reads were collapsed and filtered. For each sample, productive Simpson clonality was calculated as the square root of Simpson's diversity index across productive rearrangements. As stored in TCRdb, this immuneACCESS dataset retains in-frame rearrangements with V and J assigned. A fraction of the clones does not appear; measured against another copy, unresolved V genes explain less than half of the discrepancy, and the remainder lacks a known reason. For V, J and clone size, that table is used; D and trimming come from the DNA. The sample profile shows 200,000 to 250,000 clones; 80% to 85% of them were found once. The ten largest clones take up 15% to 20% of the sample.

Findings and caveats that apply to the study as a whole: Clinical and demographic metadata were provided uncurated, with the amount varying by source and participant.

Taken from the germline V gene (reference sequence), the CDR1 and CDR2 loops are LNHDA and SQIVND. V loses 6 bases at its end and J loses 0 bases; junction bases beyond the gene matches: 12. The cysteine opens and the phenylalanine closes a CDR3 of 17 amino acids. The retained sequence is limited to the CDR3, 51 bases, with the frame set at the first base. Whole blood was collected in K2EDTA tubes by collaborating institutions according to the institutions' own protocols. For TCRbeta analysis, collaborators shipped samples as frozen whole blood, isolated PBMCs, or DNA extracted from either of those sample types.

Sequencing was done on a sample of peripheral blood. The source is a man aged 25 to 45 with active or convalescent COVID-19. The sequence links TRBV19 to TRBJ1-2; 8 of the junction bases match TRBD1. The CDR3 has the sequence CASSPLGQEGSNYGYTF. In nucleotides, the sequence is TGTGCCAGTAGCCCCCTGGGACAGGAGGGATCTAACTATGGCTACACCTTC.